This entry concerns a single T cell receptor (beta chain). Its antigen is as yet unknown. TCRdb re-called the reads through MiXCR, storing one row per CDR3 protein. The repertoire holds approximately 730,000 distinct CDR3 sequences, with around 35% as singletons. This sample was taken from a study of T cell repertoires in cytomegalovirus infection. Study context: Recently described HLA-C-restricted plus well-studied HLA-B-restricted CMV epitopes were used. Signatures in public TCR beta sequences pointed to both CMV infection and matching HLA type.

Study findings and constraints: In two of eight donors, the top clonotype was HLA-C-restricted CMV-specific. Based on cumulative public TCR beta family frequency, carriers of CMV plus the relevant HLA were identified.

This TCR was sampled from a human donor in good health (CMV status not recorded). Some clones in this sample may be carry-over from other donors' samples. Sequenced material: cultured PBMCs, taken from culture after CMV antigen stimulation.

The DNA of the CDR3 is TGTGCCAGTAGGAAAGGGGGATGGGAAACTGAAGCTTTCTTT. Residues: CASRKGGWETEAFF. V is TRBV19 and J is TRBJ1-1; possible D gene TRBD1, 6 bases. The V gene's germline CDR1 is LNHDA and CDR2 SQIVND (reference sequence). The CDR3 covers 14 residues. Trimming pared 6 bases from V and 5 bases from J, leaving 16 bases between.